Listed below are T cell receptor beta chains from one sample, sequenced in a study of shared clonotypes between healthy human individuals. The table came from immunoSEQ multiplex PCR; TCRdb's copy has only in-frame clones and leaves some out. The sample contains some 550,000 clones, around 97% of which appear only once. What was sequenced was naive CD4+ T cells sorted from blood. The receptors originated from a woman aged 25 to 39 in good health. Each CDR3 is given with its conserved first and last residue. D genes are given only for firm matches. The size field is filled for only some rows; it gives once, few, many or a size class.

CDR3 protein: CATSRDPAGGDEVTQYF
CDR3 DNA: TGTGCCACCAGCAGAGATCCGGCGGGAGGGGATGAAGTGACCCAGTACTTC
J gene: TRBJ2-5
D gene: TRBD2
clone size: -
V gene: TRBV15

CDR3 protein: CASRRDRGVNEQFF
CDR3 DNA: TGCGCCAGCAGACGTGACAGGGGGGTCAATGAGCAGTTCTTC
J gene: TRBJ2-1
D gene: TRBD1
clone size: -
V gene: TRBV5-1

CDR3 protein: CASSQAGEGNEQFF
CDR3 DNA: TGTGCCAGCAGTCAAGCGGGAGAGGGCAATGAGCAGTTCTTC
J gene: TRBJ2-1
D gene: TRBD2
clone size: -
V gene: TRBV2

CDR3 protein: CASSPDRGRGLQETQYF
CDR3 DNA: TGTGCCAGCAGCCCAGACAGGGGCCGAGGGCTCCAAGAGACCCAGTACTTC
J gene: TRBJ2-5
D gene: TRBD1
clone size: -
V gene: TRBV7-9

CDR3 protein: CASSRNPGARPLMNTEAFF
CDR3 DNA: TGTGCCAGCAGCCGAAATCCGGGGGCCAGGCCTCTTATGAACACTGAAGCTTTCTTT
J gene: TRBJ1-1
D gene: -
clone size: -
V gene: TRBV14

CDR3 protein: CASSLDSTGELFF
CDR3 DNA: TGTGCCAGCAGTTTGGACAGCACCGGGGAGCTGTTTTTT
J gene: TRBJ2-2
D gene: -
clone size: -
V gene: TRBV6-6

CDR3 protein: CASSAGHSSSTDTQYF
CDR3 DNA: TGCGCCAGCAGCGCCGGACATTCCTCTAGCACAGATACGCAGTATTTT
J gene: TRBJ2-3
D gene: -
clone size: -
V gene: TRBV5-1

CDR3 protein: CASRGTGNEQYF
CDR3 DNA: TGTGCCAGCAGGGGGACAGGGAACGAGCAGTACTTC
J gene: TRBJ2-7
D gene: TRBD1
clone size: -
V gene: TRBV28

CDR3 protein: CSVEDGSYEQYF
CDR3 DNA: TGCAGCGTTGAAGACGGGAGCTACGAGCAGTACTTC
J gene: TRBJ2-7
D gene: -
clone size: -
V gene: TRBV29-1

CDR3 protein: CASGATGANVLTF
CDR3 DNA: TGTGCCAGCGGGGCCACTGGGGCCAACGTCCTGACTTTC
J gene: TRBJ2-6
D gene: -
clone size: once
V gene: TRBV2

CDR3 protein: CAISDSWTSGGNEQYF
CDR3 DNA: TGTGCCATCAGTGATTCCTGGACTAGCGGGGGGAACGAGCAGTACTTC
J gene: TRBJ2-7
D gene: TRBD2
clone size: -
V gene: TRBV10-3